This T cell receptor (beta chain) stems from a study of beta chain features in type 1 diabetes. General study points: More deletions and fewer insertions at VDJ junctions were seen in type 1 diabetes patients. In all four CD4+ subsets, TCRB CDR3 length was significantly, moderately reduced in type 1 diabetes.

On this clone itself: What it binds is unknown.

As every portion of the isolated RNA was reverse transcribed, the sequencing read expressed TCRB transcripts. Profiling relied on immunoSEQ multiplex PCR, and the TCRdb table lists in-frame clones only, not all of them. The table has around 600,000 clones, around 12% seen once. Germline V CDR1 and CDR2: SEHNR, FQNEAQ (reference sequence). CDR3 length: 15 amino acids. V was cut by 5 bases and J by 2 bases, with 16 bases left in between. Sorting of CD4+ naive, central memory, regulatory and stem cell-like memory cells was performed via CD45RO/CCR7/CD25/CD127/CD95/CD27. Sequencing input: naive CD4+ T cells from blood. The TCR sequence derives from a man aged 30 to 39 with type 1 diabetes. The chain links TRBV7-9 to TRBJ2-7; TRBD2 might be the D (5 bases). The CDR3 DNA reads TGTGCCAGCAGCCATAGGACGACGGGGACCTACGAGCAGTACTTC. Translation gives CASSHRTTGTYEQYF.